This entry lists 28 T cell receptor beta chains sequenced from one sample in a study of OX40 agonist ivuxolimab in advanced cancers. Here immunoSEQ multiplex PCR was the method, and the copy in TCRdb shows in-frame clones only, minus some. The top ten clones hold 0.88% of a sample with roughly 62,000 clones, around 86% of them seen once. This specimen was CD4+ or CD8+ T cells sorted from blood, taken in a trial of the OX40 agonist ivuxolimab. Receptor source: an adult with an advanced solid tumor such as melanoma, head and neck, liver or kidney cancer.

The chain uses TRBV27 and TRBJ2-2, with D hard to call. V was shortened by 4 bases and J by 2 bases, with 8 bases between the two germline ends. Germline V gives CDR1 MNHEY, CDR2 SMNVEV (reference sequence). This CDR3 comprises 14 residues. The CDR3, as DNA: TGTGCCAGCAGTTCTTCCCGAAACACCGGGGAGCTGTTTTTT. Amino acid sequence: CASSSSRNTGELFF.

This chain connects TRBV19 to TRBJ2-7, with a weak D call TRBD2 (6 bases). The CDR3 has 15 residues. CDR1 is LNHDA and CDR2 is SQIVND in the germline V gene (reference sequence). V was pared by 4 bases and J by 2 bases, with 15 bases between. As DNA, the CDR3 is TGTGCCAGTAGTACACGGGACTCACCTACCTACGAGCAGTACTTC. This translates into CASSTRDSPTYEQYF.

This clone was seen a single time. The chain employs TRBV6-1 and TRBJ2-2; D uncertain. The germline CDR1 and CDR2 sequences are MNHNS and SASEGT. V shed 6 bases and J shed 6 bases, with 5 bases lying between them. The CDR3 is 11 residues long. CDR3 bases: TGTGCCAGCAGAGAGGCCGGGGAGCTGTTTTTT. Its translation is CASREAGELFF.

This chain's CDR3 is CASSRGTDGDEQYF. The CDR3 DNA reads TGTGCCAGCAGCCGCGGGACGGACGGAGACGAGCAGTACTTC. The chain links TRBV7-9 to TRBJ2-7; perhaps TRBD2 as D (6 bases). Trimming removed 5 bases at V and 5 bases at J, with 16 bases between. The CDR3 consists of 14 residues. The germline V gene encodes CDR1 SEHNR and CDR2 FQNEAQ (reference sequence).

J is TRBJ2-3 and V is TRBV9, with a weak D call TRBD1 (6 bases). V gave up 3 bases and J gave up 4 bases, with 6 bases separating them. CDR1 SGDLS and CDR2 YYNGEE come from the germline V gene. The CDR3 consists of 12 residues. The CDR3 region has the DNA TGTGCCAGCAGCGAGGGGGCAGATACGCAGTATTTT. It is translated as CASSEGADTQYF.

As DNA, the CDR3 is TGTGCCAGCAGGGGAGGAGCTTTTGAAAAACTGTTTTTT. Residues: CASRGGAFEKLFF. The chain joins TRBV2 to TRBJ1-4, with D hard to call. Per the germline V gene, CDR1 is SNHLY and CDR2 is FYNNEI. This CDR3 comprises 13 residues. The ends were cut back, 6 bases at V and 7 bases at J, with 12 bases in the middle.

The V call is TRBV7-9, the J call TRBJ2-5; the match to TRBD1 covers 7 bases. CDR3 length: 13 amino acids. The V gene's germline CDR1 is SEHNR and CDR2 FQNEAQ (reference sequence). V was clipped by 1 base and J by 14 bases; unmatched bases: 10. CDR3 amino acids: CASSLVITGEGYF. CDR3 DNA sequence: TGTGCCAGCAGCTTAGTGATCACAGGGGAAGGATACTTC.

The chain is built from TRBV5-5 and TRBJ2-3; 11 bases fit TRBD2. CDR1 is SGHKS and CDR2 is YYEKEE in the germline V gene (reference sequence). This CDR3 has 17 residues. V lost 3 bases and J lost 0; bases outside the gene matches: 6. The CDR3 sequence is CASSSSGGPTSTDTQYF. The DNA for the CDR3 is TGTGCCAGCAGCTCTAGCGGGGGGCCCACTAGCACAGATACGCAGTATTTT.

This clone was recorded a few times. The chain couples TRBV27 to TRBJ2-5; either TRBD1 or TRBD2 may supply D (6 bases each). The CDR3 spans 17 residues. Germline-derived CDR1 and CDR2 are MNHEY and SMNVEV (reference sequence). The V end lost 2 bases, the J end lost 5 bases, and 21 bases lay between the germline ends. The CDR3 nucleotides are TGTGCCAGCAGTTTAGGTTTACGTGGGGGGCGAGGGGAGACCCAGTACTTC. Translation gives CASSLGLRGGRGETQYF.

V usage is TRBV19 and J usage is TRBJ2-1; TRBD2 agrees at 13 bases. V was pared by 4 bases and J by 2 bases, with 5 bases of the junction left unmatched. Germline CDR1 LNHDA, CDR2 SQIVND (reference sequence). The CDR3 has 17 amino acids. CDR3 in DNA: TGTGCCAGTAGTACCGGACTAGCGGGGGTAGCCTACAATGAGCAGTTCTTC. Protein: CASSTGLAGVAYNEQFF. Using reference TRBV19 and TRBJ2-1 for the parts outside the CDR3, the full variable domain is DGGITQSPKYLFRKEGQNVTLSCEQNLNHDAMYWYRQDPGQGLRLIYYSQIVNDFQKGDIAEGYSVSREKKESFPLTVTSAQKNPTAFYLCASSTGLAGVAYNEQFFGPGTRLTVL.

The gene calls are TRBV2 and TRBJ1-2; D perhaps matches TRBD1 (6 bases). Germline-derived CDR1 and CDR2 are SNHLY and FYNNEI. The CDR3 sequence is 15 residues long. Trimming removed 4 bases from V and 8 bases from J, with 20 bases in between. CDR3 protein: CASSADSGGSGGYTF. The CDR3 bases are TGTGCCAGCAGTGCGGATAGTGGGGGCTCAGGGGGCTACACCTTC.

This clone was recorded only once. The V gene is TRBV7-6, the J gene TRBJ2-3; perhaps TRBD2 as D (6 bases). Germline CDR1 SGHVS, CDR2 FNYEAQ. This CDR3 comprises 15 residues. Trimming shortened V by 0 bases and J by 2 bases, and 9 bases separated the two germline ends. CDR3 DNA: TGTGCCAGCAGCTTAGCTGGACTATCCACAGATACGCAGTATTTT. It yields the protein CASSLAGLSTDTQYF.

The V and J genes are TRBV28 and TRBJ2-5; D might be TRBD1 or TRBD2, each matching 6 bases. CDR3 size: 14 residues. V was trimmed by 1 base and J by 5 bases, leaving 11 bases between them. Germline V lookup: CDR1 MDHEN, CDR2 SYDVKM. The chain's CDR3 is CASSLSGGPETQYF. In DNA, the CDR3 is TGTGCCAGCAGTTTATCTGGGGGGCCGGAGACCCAGTACTTC.

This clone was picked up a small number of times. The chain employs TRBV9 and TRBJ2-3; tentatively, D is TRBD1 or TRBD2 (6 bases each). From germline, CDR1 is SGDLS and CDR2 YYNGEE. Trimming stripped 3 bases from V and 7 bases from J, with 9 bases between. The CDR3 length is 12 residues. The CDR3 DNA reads TGTGCCAGCAGCGAGGGGGGTTATACGCAGTATTTT. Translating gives CASSEGGYTQYF.

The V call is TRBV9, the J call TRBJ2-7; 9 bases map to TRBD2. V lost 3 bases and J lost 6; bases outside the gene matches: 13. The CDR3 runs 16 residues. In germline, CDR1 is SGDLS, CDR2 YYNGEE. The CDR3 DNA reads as TGTGCCAGCAGCGAGGGAGCGACTAGTAGCGGGAGCGAGCAGTACTTC. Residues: CASSEGATSSGSEQYF.

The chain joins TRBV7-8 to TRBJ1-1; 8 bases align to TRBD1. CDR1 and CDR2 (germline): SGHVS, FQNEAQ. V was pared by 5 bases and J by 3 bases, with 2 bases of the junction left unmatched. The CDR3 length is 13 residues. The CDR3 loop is CASSPDRDTEAFF. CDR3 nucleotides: TGTGCCAGCAGCCCGGACAGGGACACTGAAGCTTTCTTT.

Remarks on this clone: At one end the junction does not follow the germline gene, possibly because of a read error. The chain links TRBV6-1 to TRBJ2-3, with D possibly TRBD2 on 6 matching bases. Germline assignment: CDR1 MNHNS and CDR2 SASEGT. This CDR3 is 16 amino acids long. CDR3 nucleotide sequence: TGTGCCAGCAGAGAAGGGATGGGGGGATTCACAGATACGCAGTATTTT. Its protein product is CASREGMGGFTDTQYF.

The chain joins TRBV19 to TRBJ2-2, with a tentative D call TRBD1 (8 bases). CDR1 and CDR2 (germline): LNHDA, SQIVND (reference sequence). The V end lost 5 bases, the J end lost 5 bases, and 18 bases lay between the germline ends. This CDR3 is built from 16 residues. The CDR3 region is CASSPRTGRGTGELFF. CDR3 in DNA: TGTGCCAGTAGTCCCAGGACAGGGAGGGGAACCGGGGAGCTGTTTTTT.

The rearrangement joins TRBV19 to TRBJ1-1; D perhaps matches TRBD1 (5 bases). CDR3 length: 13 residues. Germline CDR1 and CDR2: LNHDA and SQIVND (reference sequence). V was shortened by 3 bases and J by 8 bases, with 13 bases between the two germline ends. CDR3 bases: TGTGCCAGTAGTATGGGGCACAGGCGCGAAGCTTTCTTT. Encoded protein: CASSMGHRREAFF.

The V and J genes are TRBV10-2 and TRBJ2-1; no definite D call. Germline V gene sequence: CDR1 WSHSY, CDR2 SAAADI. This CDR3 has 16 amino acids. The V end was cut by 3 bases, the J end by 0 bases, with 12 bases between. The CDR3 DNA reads TGCGCCAGCAGTGACAGGACCTCAACCTCCTACAATGAGCAGTTCTTC. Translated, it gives CASSDRTSTSYNEQFF.

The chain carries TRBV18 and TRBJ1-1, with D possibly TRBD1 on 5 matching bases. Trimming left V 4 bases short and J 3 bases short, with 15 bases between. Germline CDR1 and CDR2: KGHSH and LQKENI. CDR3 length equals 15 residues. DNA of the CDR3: TGTGCCAGCTCACGCAGAGCGGGGCAGGACACTGAAGCTTTCTTT. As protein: CASSRRAGQDTEAFF.

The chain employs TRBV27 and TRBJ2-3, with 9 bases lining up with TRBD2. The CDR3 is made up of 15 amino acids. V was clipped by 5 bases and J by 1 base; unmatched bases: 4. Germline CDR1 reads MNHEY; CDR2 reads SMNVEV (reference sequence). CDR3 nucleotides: TGTGCCAGCAGTGATGCTAGCGGGGGCACAGATACGCAGTATTTT. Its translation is CASSDASGGTDTQYF.

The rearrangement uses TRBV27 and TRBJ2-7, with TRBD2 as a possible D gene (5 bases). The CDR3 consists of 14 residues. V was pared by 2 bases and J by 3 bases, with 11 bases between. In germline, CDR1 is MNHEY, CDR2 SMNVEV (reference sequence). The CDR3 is CASSLRGIIYEQYF. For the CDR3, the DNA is TGTGCCAGCAGTTTACGGGGAATAATCTACGAGCAGTACTTC.

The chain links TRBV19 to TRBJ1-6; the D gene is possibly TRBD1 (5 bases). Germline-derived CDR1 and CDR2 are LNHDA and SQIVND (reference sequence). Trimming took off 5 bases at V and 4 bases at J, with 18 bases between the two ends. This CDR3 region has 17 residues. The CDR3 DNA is TGTGCCAGTAGTCCGAGCCCTCGGGGGGAATATAATTCACCCCTCCACTTT. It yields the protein CASSPSPRGEYNSPLHF.

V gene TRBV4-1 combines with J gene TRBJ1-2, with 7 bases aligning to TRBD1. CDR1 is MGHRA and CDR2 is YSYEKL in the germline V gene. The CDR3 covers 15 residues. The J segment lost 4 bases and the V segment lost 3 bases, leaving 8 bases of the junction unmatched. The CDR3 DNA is TGCGCCAGCAGCCAGCACAGGGGTCTCTCCTATGGCTACACCTTC. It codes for CASSQHRGLSYGYTF.

CDR3 nucleotides: TGTGCCAGCTCACCAGGATCGGGGGGCACTACAAGAACAGATACGCAGTATTTT. Its protein is CASSPGSGGTTRTDTQYF. This rearrangement joins TRBV18 to TRBJ2-3, with D perhaps matching TRBD2 (7 bases). The length of the CDR3 is 18 residues. The V and J ends lost 2 bases and 3 bases respectively, with 21 bases between them. Germline CDR1 is KGHSH and CDR2 is LQKENI.

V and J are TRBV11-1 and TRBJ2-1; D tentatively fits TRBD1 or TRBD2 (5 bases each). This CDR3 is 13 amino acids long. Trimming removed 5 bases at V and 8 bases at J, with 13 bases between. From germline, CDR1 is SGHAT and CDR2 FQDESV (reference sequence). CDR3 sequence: CASSPKGDDEQFF. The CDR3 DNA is TGTGCCAGCAGCCCTAAAGGGGACGATGAGCAGTTCTTC.

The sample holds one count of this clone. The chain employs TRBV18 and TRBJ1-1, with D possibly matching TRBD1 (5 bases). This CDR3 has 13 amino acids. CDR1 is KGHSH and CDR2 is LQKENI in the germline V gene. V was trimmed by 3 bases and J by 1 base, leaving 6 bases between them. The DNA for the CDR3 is TGTGCCAGCTCACCGGGACGGAACACTGAAGCTTTCTTT. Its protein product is CASSPGRNTEAFF.